The 25 T cell receptor beta chains presented below share a single source sample, sequenced in a study of blood T cell repertoires in COVID-19. TCRdb's table, derived via immunoSEQ multiplex PCR, lists solely in-frame clones and lacks some. In the table there are some 200,000 clones, over 75% of which are singletons. Specimen: peripheral blood. These receptors all stem from a middle-aged man with active or convalescent COVID-19.

The chain links TRBV19 to TRBJ2-1; D is possibly TRBD2 (6 bases). V lost 3 bases to trimming and J lost 9 bases, with 15 bases between them. CDR1 is LNHDA, CDR2 SQIVND, per germline (reference sequence). This CDR3 comprises 14 residues. DNA of the CDR3: TGTGCCAGTAGTATGAGGTCTAGCGTTGGTGAGCAGTTCTTC. This sequence encodes CASSMRSSVGEQFF.

This clone was picked up a small number of times. V and J are TRBV27 and TRBJ2-7; the match to TRBD1 covers 8 bases. From germline, CDR1 is MNHEY and CDR2 SMNVEV (reference sequence). This CDR3 is 14 amino acids long. After removal of 5 bases from V and 1 base from J, the junction contained 4 bases not matched to a gene. The CDR3 coding sequence is TGTGCCAGCAGTCGGACAGGGACATCCTACGAGCAGTACTTC. Amino acid sequence: CASSRTGTSYEQYF.

This chain connects TRBV30 to TRBJ2-1, with 7 bases matching TRBD2. The CDR3 has 15 residues. Trimming cost V 2 bases and J 0 bases; bases outside gene matches: 4. The germline V gene encodes CDR1 GTSNPN and CDR2 SVGIG (reference sequence). This CDR3 is CAWSSGGSSYNEQFF. The CDR3 DNA reads as TGTGCCTGGAGTTCGGGAGGCAGCTCCTACAATGAGCAGTTCTTC.

This rearrangement joins TRBV12-3 or TRBV12-4 to TRBJ2-5, with D hard to call. The V end lost 5 bases, the J end lost 5 bases, and 6 bases lay between the germline ends. The CDR3 is made up of 11 amino acids. CDR3 residues: CASSVRETQYF. CDR3 nucleotides: TGTGCCAGCAGTGTCCGGGAGACCCAGTACTTC.

The chain employs TRBV19 and TRBJ2-3; 9 bases match TRBD1. With 4 bases clipped from V and 1 base from J, the junction kept 3 bases outside the gene matches. Germline V gene data show CDR1 as LNHDA and CDR2 as SQIVND (reference sequence). The CDR3 loop spans 15 amino acids. The CDR3, as DNA: TGTGCCAGTAGTACACGGACAGGGGGCACAGATACGCAGTATTTT. This codes for CASSTRTGGTDTQYF.

This rearrangement joins TRBV19 to TRBJ1-5; 7 nucleotides agree with TRBD1. The length of the CDR3 is 16 residues. The ends lost 3 bases at V and 1 base at J; junction bases unmatched: 6. The germline CDR1 and CDR2 sequences are LNHDA and SQIVND (reference sequence). CDR3 nucleotide sequence: TGTGCCAGTAGTATTGGGACAGTGGGCAGCAATCAGCCCCAGCATTTT. Translating gives CASSIGTVGSNQPQHF.

Turning to this clone: This sample also contains other DNA sequences that code for the same CDR3. The chain couples TRBV30 to TRBJ2-5; 9 bases are shared with TRBD1. The length of the CDR3 is 14 residues. Germline-derived CDR1 and CDR2 are GTSNPN and SVGIG (reference sequence). Losses at the gene ends were 5 bases for V and 4 bases for J; bases not matched to a gene: 8. The chain's CDR3 is CAWSPGQGIETQYF. The CDR3 region has the DNA TGTGCCTGGTCACCGGGACAGGGAATAGAGACCCAGTACTTC.

V and J are TRBV5-1 and TRBJ1-1, with 7 bases aligning to TRBD1. V shed 4 bases, J shed 0 bases, and the junction held 3 bases outside the gene matches. CDR1 is SGHRS, CDR2 YFSETQ, per germline. The CDR3 has 14 residues. CDR3 sequence: CASSAGQLNTEAFF. The CDR3 DNA reads as TGCGCCAGCAGCGCGGGACAGCTGAACACTGAAGCTTTCTTT. The complete variable domain, with remaining parts taken from reference TRBV5-1 and TRBJ1-1, reads KAGVTQTPRYLIKTRGQQVTLSCSPISGHRSVSWYQQTPGQGLQFLFEYFSETQRNKGNFPGRFSGRQFSNSRSEMNVSTLELGDSALYLCASSAGQLNTEAFFGQGTRLTVV.

This clone was seen only once. The chain's CDR3 is CASPRGGYLPYGYTF. The DNA for the CDR3 is TGTGCCAGCCCCCGCGGGGGGTATCTTCCCTATGGCTACACCTTC. The rearrangement uses TRBV11-3 and TRBJ1-2, with a possible D match to TRBD1 (5 bases). Trimming left V 8 bases short and J 4 bases short, with 20 bases between. The V gene's germline CDR1 is SGHNT and CDR2 YENEEA. The CDR3 spans 15 residues.

The chain joins TRBV4-1 to TRBJ1-4; D unclear. The CDR3 sequence is 15 residues long. V was trimmed by 3 bases and J by 8 bases, leaving 16 bases between them. Germline CDR1 MGHRA, CDR2 YSYEKL. This CDR3 is CASSQLGLPGEKLFF. Written as DNA, the CDR3 is TGCGCCAGCAGCCAGCTGGGCCTCCCTGGGGAAAAACTGTTTTTT.

V and J are TRBV18 and TRBJ2-3; 8 positions agree with TRBD1. Germline V lookup: CDR1 KGHSH, CDR2 LQKENI. Losses at the gene ends were 2 bases for V and 4 bases for J; bases not matched to a gene: 5. This CDR3 is 15 amino acids long. The CDR3 sequence: CASSPRQGFPDTQYF. The CDR3 nucleotides are TGTGCCAGCTCACCAAGACAGGGGTTCCCAGATACGCAGTATTTT.

This clone was seen just once. The chain links TRBV4-2 to TRBJ1-2, with D unclear. This CDR3 region has 15 residues. Trimming shortened V by 0 bases and J by 1 base, and 9 bases separated the two germline ends. Germline CDR1 reads LGHNA; CDR2 reads YNFKEQ. The CDR3 sequence: CASSQDTGNNYGYTF. The CDR3 coding sequence is TGTGCCAGCAGCCAAGATACCGGGAATAACTATGGCTACACCTTC.

This chain links TRBV9 with TRBJ2-7; D is possibly TRBD2 (5 bases). V was cut by 3 bases and J by 5 bases, with 18 bases left in between. Germline assignment: CDR1 SGDLS and CDR2 YYNGEE. The CDR3 is 15 residues long. CDR3 sequence (DNA): TGTGCCAGCAGCGCCGGGGAAACTAGATCCCACGAGCAGTACTTC. Its protein product is CASSAGETRSHEQYF. Full variable domain (rest looked up from reference TRBV9 and TRBJ2-7): DSGVTQTPKHLITATGQRVTLRCSPRSGDLSVYWYQQSLDQGLQFLIQYYNGEERAKGNILERFSAQQFPDLHSELNLSSLELGDSALYFCASSAGETRSHEQYFGPGTRLTVT.

The rearrangement uses TRBV2 and TRBJ1-4; D is perhaps TRBD1 (5 bases). Germline V gene lookup returns CDR1 SNHLY and CDR2 FYNNEI. Between the trimmed V and J ends, which lost 1 base and 4 bases, there was a span of 10 bases. The CDR3 is made up of 15 amino acids. The DNA of the CDR3 is TGTGCCAGCAGTGAAGATCGGGGGGGTAATGAAAAACTGTTTTTT. Protein: CASSEDRGGNEKLFF.

This sequence joins TRBV30 and TRBJ2-7; 9 bases are shared with TRBD1. In germline, CDR1 is GTSNPN, CDR2 SVGIG (reference sequence). The length of the CDR3 is 12 residues. Unmatched junction bases numbered 0, after V lost 3 bases and J lost 3 bases. The CDR3 loop reads CAWRTGGYEQYF. The CDR3 DNA is TGTGCCTGGAGGACAGGGGGCTACGAGCAGTACTTC.

CDR3 sequence reads: CASSLGGGHSYEQYF. The CDR3 DNA follows: TGTGCCAGCAGCTTAGGCGGGGGACACTCCTACGAGCAGTACTTC. The chain joins TRBV11-3 to TRBJ2-7, with D maybe TRBD2 (7 bases). This CDR3 has 15 residues. V lost 1 base to trimming and J lost 0 bases, with 10 bases between them. CDR1 and CDR2 from the germline V gene are SGHNT and YENEEA.

The V gene is TRBV19, the J gene TRBJ1-2, with D unclear. The germline gives CDR1 LNHDA, CDR2 SQIVND (reference sequence). The CDR3 is 15 residues long. V was cut by 0 bases and J by 4 bases, with 12 bases left in between. DNA for the CDR3: TGTGCCAGTAGTATAGACCGCGAAGTTTCCTATGGCTACACCTTC. Translation: CASSIDREVSYGYTF.

The genes are TRBV7-8 and TRBJ1-2; a weak D match, TRBD1 (6 bases). CDR1 is SGHVS and CDR2 is FQNEAQ in the germline V gene. The CDR3 totals 15 residues. V shed 3 bases and J shed 8 bases, with 19 bases lying between them. As DNA, the CDR3 is TGTGCCAGCAGCTTGGCTACAGGGTCGCGCGAGGGCTACACCTTC. It is translated as CASSLATGSREGYTF.

J is TRBJ1-1 and V is TRBV29-1; tentative D call: TRBD1 (6 bases). The germline V gene encodes CDR1 SQVTM and CDR2 ANQGSEA. Trimming removed 4 bases from V and 6 bases from J, with 12 bases in between. This CDR3 spans 12 amino acids. The CDR3 protein is CSVGTATPEAFF. The CDR3 bases are TGCAGCGTTGGGACAGCCACTCCTGAAGCTTTCTTT.

Concerning this clone: One end of the junction does not line up with germline, which may come from a read error. The chain employs TRBV7-7 and TRBJ2-5; 8 bases agree with TRBD2. The CDR3 is made up of 16 amino acids. CDR1 is SSHAT, CDR2 FNYEAQ, per germline (reference sequence). CDR3 nucleotides: TGTGCTAGCAGCTTAGGAGGGACTAGAGGGTGGGAGACCCAGTACTTC. Residues: CASSLGGTRGWETQYF. The full variable domain, completed using reference TRBV7-7 and TRBJ2-5, is GAGVSQSPRYKVTKRGQDVTLRCDPISSHATLYWYQQALGQGPEFLTYFNYEAQPDKSGLPSDRFSAERPEGSISTLTIQRTEQRDSAMYRCASSLGGTRGWETQYFGPGTRLLVL.

This sequence joins TRBV2 and TRBJ1-2, with TRBD1 matching over 7 bases. With V trimmed by 9 bases and J by 6 bases, 7 bases remained unmatched. Germline assignment: CDR1 SNHLY and CDR2 FYNNEI. The CDR3 is 12 residues long. This CDR3 is CARTTGDDGYTF. The CDR3, as DNA: TGTGCCAGGACTACAGGGGACGATGGCTACACCTTC.

CDR3 in amino acids: CASGGQGNSPLHF. The CDR3 DNA is TGTGCTAGTGGGGGACAGGGAAATTCACCCCTCCACTTT. The V gene is TRBV12-5, the J gene TRBJ1-6, with 9 bases that match TRBD1. CDR1 and CDR2 from the germline V gene are LGHNT and FRNRAP. The CDR3 covers 13 residues. The junction had 1 base not matched to a gene; V was cut back by 6 bases and J by 7 bases.

This chain links TRBV29-1 with TRBJ1-2; D gene uncertain. The CDR3 spans 12 residues. CDR1 SQVTM and CDR2 ANQGSEA come from the germline V gene. Trimming took off 4 bases at V and 0 bases at J, with 6 bases between the two ends. The CDR3 reads CSVGVSNYGYTF. The DNA of the CDR3 is TGCAGCGTTGGAGTTTCTAACTATGGCTACACCTTC. Full variable domain (rest looked up from reference TRBV29-1 and TRBJ1-2): SAVISQKPSRDICQRGTSLTIQCQVDSQVTMMFWYRQQPGQSLTLIATANQGSEATYESGFVIDKFPISRPNLTFSTLTVSNMSPEDSSIYLCSVGVSNYGYTFGSGTRLTVV.

The sample holds one count of this clone. The chain has TRBV9 and TRBJ1-2, with 7 bases aligning to TRBD1. V gave up 4 bases and J gave up 6 bases; unmatched junction bases: 12. Germline values: CDR1 SGDLS, CDR2 YYNGEE. This CDR3 comprises 15 residues. The CDR3 reads CASSREGGRGDGYTF. The CDR3 region has the DNA TGTGCCAGCAGCCGAGAGGGTGGCAGGGGGGATGGCTACACCTTC.

J is TRBJ1-6 and V is TRBV18; TRBD1 might be the D (5 bases). The CDR3 extends over 16 amino acids. Trimming removed 1 base at V and 7 bases at J, with 14 bases between. CDR1 is KGHSH, CDR2 LQKENI, per germline. The CDR3 region is CASSPQARRDNSPLHF. In DNA, the CDR3 is TGTGCCAGCTCACCACAGGCCAGGAGGGACAATTCACCCCTCCACTTT.